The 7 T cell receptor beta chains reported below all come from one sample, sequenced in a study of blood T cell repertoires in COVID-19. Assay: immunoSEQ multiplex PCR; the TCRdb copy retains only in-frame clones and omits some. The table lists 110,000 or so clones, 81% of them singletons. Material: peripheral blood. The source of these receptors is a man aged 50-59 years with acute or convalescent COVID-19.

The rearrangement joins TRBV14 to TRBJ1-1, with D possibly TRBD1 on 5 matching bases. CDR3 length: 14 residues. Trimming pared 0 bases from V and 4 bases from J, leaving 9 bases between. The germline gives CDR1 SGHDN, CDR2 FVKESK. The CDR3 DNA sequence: TGTGCCAGCAGCCAAGAGGCCAGGGCCACTGAAGCTTTCTTT. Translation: CASSQEARATEAFF.

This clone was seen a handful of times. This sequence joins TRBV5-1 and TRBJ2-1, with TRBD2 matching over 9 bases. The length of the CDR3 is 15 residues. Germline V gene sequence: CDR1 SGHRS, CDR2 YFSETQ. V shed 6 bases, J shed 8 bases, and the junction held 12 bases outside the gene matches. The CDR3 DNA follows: TGCGCCAGCAATCCACTAGCGGGCGTTAAGGATGAGCAGTTCTTC. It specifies CASNPLAGVKDEQFF.

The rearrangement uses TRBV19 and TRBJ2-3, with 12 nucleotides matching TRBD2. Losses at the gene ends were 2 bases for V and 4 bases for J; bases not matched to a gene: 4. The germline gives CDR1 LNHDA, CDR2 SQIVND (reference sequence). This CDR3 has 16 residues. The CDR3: CASSIRPSGGADTQYF. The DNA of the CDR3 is TGTGCCAGTAGTATACGCCCTAGCGGGGGGGCAGATACGCAGTATTTT. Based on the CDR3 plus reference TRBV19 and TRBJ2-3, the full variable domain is DGGITQSPKYLFRKEGQNVTLSCEQNLNHDAMYWYRQDPGQGLRLIYYSQIVNDFQKGDIAEGYSVSREKKESFPLTVTSAQKNPTAFYLCASSIRPSGGADTQYFGPGTRLTVL.

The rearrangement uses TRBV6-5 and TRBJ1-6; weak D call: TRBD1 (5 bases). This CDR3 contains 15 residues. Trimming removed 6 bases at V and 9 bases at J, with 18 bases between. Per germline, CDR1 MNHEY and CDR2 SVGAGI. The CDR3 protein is CASRRDRDLGSPLHF. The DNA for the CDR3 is TGTGCCAGCAGGAGGGACCGGGACTTAGGTTCACCCCTCCACTTT.

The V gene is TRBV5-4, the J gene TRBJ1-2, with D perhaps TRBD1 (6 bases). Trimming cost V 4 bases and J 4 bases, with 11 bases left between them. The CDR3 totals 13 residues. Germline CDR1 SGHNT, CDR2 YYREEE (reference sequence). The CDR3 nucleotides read TGTGCCAGCAGCGGAAGGGGGGGCTATGGCTACACCTTC. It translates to CASSGRGGYGYTF.

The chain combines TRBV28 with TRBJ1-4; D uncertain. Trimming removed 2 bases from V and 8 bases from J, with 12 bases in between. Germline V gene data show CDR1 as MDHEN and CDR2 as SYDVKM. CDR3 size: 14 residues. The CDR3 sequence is CASSLSMEKEKLFF. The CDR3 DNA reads TGTGCCAGCAGTTTAAGCATGGAGAAGGAAAAACTGTTTTTT.

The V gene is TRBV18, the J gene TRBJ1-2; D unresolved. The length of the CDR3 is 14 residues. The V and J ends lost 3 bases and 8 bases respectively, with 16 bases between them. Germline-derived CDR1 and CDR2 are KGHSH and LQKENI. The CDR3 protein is CASSPGTSEEGYTF. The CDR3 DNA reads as TGTGCCAGCTCACCCGGCACCAGTGAGGAAGGCTACACCTTC.